This TCR beta chain was sequenced for a study of T cells in Graves' hyperthyroidism and ophthalmopathy. The V end lost 0 bases, the J end lost 8 bases, and 13 bases lay between the germline ends. The germline V gene encodes CDR1 LNHNV and CDR2 YYDKDF (reference sequence). This CDR3 region has 14 residues. Lactation, pregnancy, other autoimmune disease or uncontrolled infection led to exclusion of patients. Template material for amplifying TCR beta CDR3 regions consisted of RNA transcripts. TCR CDR3 regions were first amplified by RT-PCR with HTBI primers. MiXCR, applied by TCRdb to the multiplex PCR reads, yields one record per CDR3 protein. The sample has over 650,000 distinct CDR3 sequences, 40% to 55% seen once. This clonotype was recorded at least ten times. Its target is not known. Study-level points and caveats: Most expanded thyroid clonotypes above 0.001 recurred in blood.

The sequence was collected from an adult man with Graves' disease, either hyperthyroidism or ophthalmopathy (not recorded which). The rearrangement joins TRBV15 to TRBJ1-2; TRBD1 is a possible D gene (5 bases). Specimen: peripheral blood or thyroid tissue (not recorded which). The CDR3 DNA sequence: TGTGCCACCAGCAGAGATTCAGGGAGGGGAGGCTACACCTTC. Its protein is CATSRDSGRGGYTF.